This T cell receptor (beta chain) came from a study of shared clonotypes between healthy human individuals. The germline CDR1 and CDR2 sequences are SEHNR and FQNEAQ (reference sequence). V was trimmed by 5 bases and J by 0 bases, leaving 13 bases between them. CDR3 size: 15 residues. The data were produced by immunoSEQ multiplex PCR, yet TCRdb's version contains in-frame clones alone and is incomplete. The table lists roughly 720,000 clones, roughly 91% of them singletons. This chain joins TRBV7-9 and TRBJ2-5, with D possibly matching TRBD1 (6 bases). Specimen: memory CD8+ T cells from PBMCs. Specified subset: CD45RO+ cells pooled with CCR7-negative TemRA cells. This receptor was obtained from a man between 18 and 35 years old in good health. Some clones in this sample may be carry-over from other donors' samples. CDR3: CASSRTAQYQETQYF. DNA for the CDR3: TGTGCCAGCAGCCGGACAGCCCAGTACCAAGAGACCCAGTACTTC.